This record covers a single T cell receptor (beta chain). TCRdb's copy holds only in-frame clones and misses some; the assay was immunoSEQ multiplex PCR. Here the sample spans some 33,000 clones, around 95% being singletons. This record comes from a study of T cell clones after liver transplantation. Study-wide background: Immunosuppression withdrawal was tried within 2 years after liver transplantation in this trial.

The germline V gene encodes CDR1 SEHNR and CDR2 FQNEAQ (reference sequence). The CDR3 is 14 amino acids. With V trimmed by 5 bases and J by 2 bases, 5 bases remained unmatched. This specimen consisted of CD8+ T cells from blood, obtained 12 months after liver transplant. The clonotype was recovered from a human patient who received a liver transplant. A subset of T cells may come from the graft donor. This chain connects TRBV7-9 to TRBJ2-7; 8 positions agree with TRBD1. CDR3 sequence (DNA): TGTGCCAGCAGCCCATTGGACAGGGCCTACGAGCAGTACTTC. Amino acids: CASSPLDRAYEQYF. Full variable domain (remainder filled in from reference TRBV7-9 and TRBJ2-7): DTGVSQNPRHKITKRGQNVTFRCDPISEHNRLYWYRQTLGQGPEFLTYFQNEAQLEKSRLLSDRFSAERPKGSFSTLEIQRTEQGDSAMYLCASSPLDRAYEQYFGPGTRLTVT.